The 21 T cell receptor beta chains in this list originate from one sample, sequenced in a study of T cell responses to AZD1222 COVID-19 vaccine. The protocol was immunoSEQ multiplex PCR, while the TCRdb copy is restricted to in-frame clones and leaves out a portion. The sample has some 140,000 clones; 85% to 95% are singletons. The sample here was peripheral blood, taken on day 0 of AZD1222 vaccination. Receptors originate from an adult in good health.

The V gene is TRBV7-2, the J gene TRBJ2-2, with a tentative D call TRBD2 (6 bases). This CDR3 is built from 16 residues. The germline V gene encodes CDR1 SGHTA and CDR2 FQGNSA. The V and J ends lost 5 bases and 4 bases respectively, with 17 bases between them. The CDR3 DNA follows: TGTGCCAGCAGCCCAACAGGCCAACTAGCCACCGGGGAGCTGTTTTTT. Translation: CASSPTGQLATGELFF.

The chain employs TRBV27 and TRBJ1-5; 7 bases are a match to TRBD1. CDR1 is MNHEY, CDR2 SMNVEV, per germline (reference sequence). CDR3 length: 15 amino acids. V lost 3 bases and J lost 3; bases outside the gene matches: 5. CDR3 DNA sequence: TGTGCCAGCAGTTTCGACAGGGCCCCCAATCAGCCCCAGCATTTT. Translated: CASSFDRAPNQPQHF.

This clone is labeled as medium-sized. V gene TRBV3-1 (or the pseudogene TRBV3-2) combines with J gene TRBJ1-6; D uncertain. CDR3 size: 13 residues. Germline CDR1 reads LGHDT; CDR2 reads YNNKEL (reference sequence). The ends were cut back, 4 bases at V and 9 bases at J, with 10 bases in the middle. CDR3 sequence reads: CASSLTTGSPLHF. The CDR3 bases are TGTGCCAGCAGCCTGACCACCGGTTCACCCCTCCACTTT.

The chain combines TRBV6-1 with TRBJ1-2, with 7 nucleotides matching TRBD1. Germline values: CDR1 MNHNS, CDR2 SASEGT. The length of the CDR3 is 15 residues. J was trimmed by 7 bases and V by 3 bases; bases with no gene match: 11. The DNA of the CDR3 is TGTGCCAGCAGTGAGCGGCGACAGGGAGACGGTGGCTACACCTTC. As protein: CASSERRQGDGGYTF.

CDR3 sequence (DNA): TGTGCCAGCAGCTTCGCCCGGGTTGGCTATGGCTACACCTTC. It is translated as CASSFARVGYGYTF. The chain joins TRBV5-6 to TRBJ1-2; D unclear. The CDR3 spans 14 residues. Trimming shortened V by 2 bases and J by 4 bases, and 12 bases separated the two germline ends. Germline lookup yields CDR1 SGHDT and CDR2 YYEEEE.

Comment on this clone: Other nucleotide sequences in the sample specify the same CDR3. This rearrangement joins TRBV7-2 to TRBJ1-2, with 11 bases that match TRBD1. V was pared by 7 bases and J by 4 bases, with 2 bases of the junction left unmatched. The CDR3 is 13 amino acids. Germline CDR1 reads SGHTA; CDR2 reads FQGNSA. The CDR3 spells CASTGQGAYGYTF. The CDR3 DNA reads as TGTGCCAGCACCGGACAGGGGGCCTATGGCTACACCTTC.

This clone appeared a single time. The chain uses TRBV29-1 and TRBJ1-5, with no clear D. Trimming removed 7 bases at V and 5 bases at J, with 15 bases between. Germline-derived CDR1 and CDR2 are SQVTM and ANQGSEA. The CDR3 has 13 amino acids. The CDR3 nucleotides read TGCAGCGCTTCAGGATCACTCGATCAGCCCCAGCATTTT. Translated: CSASGSLDQPQHF.

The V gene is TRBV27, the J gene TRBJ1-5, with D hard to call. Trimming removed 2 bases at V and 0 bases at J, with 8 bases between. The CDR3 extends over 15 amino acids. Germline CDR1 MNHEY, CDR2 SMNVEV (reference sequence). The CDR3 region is CASSLMADSNQPQHF. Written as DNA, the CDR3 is TGTGCCAGCAGTTTAATGGCGGATAGCAATCAGCCCCAGCATTTT.

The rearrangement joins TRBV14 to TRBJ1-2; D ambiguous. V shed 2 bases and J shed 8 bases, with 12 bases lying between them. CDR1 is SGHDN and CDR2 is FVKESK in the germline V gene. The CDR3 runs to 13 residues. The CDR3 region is CASSQFALGGYTF. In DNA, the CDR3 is TGTGCCAGCAGCCAATTTGCTCTGGGAGGCTACACCTTC.

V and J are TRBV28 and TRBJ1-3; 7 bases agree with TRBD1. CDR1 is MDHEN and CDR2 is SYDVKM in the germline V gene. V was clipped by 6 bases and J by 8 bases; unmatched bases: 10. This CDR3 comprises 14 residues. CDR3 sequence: CASRPGQGGDTIYF. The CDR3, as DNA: TGTGCCAGCAGGCCGGGTCAGGGGGGAGACACCATATATTTT.

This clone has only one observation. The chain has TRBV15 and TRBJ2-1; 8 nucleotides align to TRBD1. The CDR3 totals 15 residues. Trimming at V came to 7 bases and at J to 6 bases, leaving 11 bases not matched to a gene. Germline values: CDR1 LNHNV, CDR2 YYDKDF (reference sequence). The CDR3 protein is CATISSGTGVNEQFF. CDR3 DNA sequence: TGTGCCACCATCTCCTCTGGGACAGGAGTCAATGAGCAGTTCTTC.

The CDR3 is CASSSGRGGSYEQYF. CDR3 sequence (DNA): TGTGCCAGCAGCTCGGGCAGGGGCGGTTCCTACGAGCAGTACTTC. V gene TRBV13 combines with J gene TRBJ2-7; D might be TRBD1 (6 bases). Trimming took off 4 bases at V and 1 base at J, with 14 bases between the two ends. The CDR3 sequence is 15 residues long. CDR1 is PRHDT and CDR2 is FYEKMQ in the germline V gene (reference sequence).

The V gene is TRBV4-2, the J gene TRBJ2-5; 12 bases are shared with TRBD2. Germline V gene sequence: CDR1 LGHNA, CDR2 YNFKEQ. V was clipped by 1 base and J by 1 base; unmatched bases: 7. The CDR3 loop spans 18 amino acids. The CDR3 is CASSQGLLAGGGQETQYF. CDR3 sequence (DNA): TGTGCCAGCAGCCAAGGGTTACTAGCGGGGGGTGGCCAAGAGACCCAGTACTTC.

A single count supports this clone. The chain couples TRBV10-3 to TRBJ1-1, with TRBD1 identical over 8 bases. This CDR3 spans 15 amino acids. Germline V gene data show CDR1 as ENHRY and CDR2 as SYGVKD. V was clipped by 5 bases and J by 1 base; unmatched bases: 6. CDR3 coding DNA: TGTGCCATCAGTACTATTGGGACAGGGAACACTGAAGCTTTCTTT. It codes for CAISTIGTGNTEAFF.

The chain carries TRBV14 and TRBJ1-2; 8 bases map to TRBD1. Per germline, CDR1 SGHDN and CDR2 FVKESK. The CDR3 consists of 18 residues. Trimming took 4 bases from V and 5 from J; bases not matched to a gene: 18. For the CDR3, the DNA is TGTGCCAGCAGCCGGAGACCCCCTGGGGGACAGGTGGGGTATGGCTACACCTTC. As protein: CASSRRPPGGQVGYGYTF.

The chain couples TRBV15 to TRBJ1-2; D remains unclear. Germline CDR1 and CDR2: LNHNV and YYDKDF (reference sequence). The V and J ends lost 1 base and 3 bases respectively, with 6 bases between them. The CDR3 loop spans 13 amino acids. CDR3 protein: CATSRGTDYGYTF. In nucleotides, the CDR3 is TGTGCCACCAGCAGAGGGACGGACTATGGCTACACCTTC.

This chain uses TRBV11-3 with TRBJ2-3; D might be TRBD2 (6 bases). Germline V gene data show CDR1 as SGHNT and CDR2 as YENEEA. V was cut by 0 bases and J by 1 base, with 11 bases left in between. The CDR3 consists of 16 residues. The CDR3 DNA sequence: TGTGCCAGCAGCTTAGATCCTGCTAGCGGCACAGATACGCAGTATTTT. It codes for CASSLDPASGTDTQYF.

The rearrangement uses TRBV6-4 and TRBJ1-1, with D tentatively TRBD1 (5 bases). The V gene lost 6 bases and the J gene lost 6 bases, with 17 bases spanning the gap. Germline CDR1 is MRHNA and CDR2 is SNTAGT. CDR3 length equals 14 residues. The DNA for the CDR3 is TGTGCCAGCAGGGGGGACGCACAGACTGCTGAAGCTTTCTTT. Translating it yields CASRGDAQTAEAFF.

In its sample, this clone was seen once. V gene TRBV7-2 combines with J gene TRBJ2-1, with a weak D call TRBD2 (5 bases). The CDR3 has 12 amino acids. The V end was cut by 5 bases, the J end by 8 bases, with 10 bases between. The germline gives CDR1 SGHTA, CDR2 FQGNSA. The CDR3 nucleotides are TGTGCCAGCAGCCCCTCTAGCTATGAGCAGTTCTTC. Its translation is CASSPSSYEQFF. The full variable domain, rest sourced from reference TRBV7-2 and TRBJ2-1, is GAGVSQSPSNKVTEKGKDVELRCDPISGHTALYWYRQSLGQGLEFLIYFQGNSAPDKSGLPSDRFSAERTGGSVSTLTIQRTQQEDSAVYLCASSPSSYEQFFGPGTRLTVL.

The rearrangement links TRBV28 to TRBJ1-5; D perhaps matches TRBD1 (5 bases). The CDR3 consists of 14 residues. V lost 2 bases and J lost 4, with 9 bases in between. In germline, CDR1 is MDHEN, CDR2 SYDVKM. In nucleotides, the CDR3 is TGTGCCAGCAGTTTAAGGAGGGGTAATCAGCCCCAGCATTTT. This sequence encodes CASSLRRGNQPQHF. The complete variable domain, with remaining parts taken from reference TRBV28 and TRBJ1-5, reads DVKVTQSSRYLVKRTGEKVFLECVQDMDHENMFWYRQDPGLGLRLIYFSYDVKMKEKGDIPEGYSVSREKKERFSLILESASTNQTSMYLCASSLRRGNQPQHFGDGTRLSIL.

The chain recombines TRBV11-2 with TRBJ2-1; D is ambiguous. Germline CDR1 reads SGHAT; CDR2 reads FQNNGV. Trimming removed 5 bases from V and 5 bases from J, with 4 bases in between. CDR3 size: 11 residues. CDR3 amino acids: CASSPHNEQFF. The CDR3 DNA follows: TGTGCCAGCAGCCCCCACAATGAGCAGTTCTTC.